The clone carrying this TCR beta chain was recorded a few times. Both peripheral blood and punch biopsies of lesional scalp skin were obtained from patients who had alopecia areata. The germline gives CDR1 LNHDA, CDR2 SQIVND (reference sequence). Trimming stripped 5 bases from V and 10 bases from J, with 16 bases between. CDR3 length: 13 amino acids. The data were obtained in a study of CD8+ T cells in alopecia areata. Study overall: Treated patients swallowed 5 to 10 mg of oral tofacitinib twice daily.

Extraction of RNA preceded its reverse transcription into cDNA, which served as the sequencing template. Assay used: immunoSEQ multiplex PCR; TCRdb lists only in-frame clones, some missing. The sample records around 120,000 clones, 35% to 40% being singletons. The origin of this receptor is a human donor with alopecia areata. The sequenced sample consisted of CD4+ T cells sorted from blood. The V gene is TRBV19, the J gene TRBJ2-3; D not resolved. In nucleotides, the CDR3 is TGTGCCAGTAGTCCCTCGACTGGAGACTCGCAGTATTTT. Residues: CASSPSTGDSQYF.